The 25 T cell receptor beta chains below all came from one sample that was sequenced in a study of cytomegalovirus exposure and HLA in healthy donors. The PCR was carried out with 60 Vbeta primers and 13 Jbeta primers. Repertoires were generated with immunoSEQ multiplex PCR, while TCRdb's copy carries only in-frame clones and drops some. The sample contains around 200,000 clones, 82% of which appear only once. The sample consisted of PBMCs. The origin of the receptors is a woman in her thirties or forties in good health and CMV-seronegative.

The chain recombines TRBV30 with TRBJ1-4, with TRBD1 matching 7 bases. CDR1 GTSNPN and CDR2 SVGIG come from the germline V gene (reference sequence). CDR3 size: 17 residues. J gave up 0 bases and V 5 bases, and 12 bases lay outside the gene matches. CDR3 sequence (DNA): TGTGCCTGGTACCCCCAACAGGGGACAACAACTAATGAAAAACTGTTTTTT. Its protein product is CAWYPQQGTTTNEKLFF.

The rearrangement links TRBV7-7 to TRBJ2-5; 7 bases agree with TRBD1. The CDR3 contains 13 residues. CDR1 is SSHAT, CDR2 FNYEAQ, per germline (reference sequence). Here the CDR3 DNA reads TGTGCTAGCCAGAGACAGGGCCAAGAGACCCAGTACTTC. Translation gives CASQRQGQETQYF.

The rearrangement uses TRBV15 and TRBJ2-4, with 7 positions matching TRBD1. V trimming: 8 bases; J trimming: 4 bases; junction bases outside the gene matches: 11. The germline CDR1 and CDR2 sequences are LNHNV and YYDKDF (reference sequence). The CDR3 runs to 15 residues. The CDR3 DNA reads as TGTGCCACCCTATTTGATGGGACAGATAAAAACATTCAGTACTTC. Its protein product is CATLFDGTDKNIQYF.

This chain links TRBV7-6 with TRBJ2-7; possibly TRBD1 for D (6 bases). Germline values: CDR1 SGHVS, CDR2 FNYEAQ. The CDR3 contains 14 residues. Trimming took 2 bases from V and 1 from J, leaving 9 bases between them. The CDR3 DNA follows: TGTGCCAGCAGCTTAACCACAGGGTCCTACGAGCAGTACTTC. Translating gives CASSLTTGSYEQYF.

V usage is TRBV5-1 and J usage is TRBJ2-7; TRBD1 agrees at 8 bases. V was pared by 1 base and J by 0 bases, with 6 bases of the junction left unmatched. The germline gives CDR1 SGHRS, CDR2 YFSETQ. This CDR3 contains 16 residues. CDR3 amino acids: CASSLLSGGDSYEQYF. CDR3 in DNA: TGCGCCAGCAGCTTGCTGTCAGGGGGCGACTCCTACGAGCAGTACTTC.

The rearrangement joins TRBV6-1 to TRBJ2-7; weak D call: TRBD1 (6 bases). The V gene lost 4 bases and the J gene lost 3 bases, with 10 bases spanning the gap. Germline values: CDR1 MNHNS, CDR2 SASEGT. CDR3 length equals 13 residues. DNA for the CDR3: TGTGCCAGCAGTGTTGAGACAGGCTACGAGCAGTACTTC. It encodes CASSVETGYEQYF.

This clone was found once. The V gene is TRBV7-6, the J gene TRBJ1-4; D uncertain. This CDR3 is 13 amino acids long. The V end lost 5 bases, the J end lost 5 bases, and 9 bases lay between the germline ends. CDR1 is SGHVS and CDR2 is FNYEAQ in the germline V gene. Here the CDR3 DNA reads TGTGCCAGCAGCCCCCAGGCAAATGAAAAACTGTTTTTT. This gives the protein CASSPQANEKLFF.

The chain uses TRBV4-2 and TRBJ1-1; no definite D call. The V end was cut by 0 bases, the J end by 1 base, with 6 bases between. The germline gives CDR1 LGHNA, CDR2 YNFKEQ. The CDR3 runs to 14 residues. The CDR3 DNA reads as TGTGCCAGCAGCCAAGAAACCGGGAACACTGAAGCTTTCTTT. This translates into CASSQETGNTEAFF.

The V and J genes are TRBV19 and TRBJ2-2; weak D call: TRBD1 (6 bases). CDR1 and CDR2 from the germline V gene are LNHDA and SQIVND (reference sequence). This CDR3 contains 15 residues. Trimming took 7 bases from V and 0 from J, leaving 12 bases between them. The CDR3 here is CASTPRTANTGELFF. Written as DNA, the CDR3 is TGTGCCAGTACCCCCCGGACAGCGAACACCGGGGAGCTGTTTTTT.

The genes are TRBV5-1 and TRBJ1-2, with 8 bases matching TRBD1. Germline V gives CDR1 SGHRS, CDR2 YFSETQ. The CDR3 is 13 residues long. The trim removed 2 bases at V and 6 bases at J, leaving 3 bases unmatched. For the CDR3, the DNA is TGCGCCAGCAGCTTTGAGACAGGGGATGGCTACACCTTC. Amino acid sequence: CASSFETGDGYTF.

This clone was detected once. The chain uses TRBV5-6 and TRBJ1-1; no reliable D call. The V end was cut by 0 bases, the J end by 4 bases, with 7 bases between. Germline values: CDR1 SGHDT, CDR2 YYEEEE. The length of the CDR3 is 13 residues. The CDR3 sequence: CASSLGRVTEAFF. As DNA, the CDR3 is TGTGCCAGCAGCTTGGGACGGGTCACTGAAGCTTTCTTT.

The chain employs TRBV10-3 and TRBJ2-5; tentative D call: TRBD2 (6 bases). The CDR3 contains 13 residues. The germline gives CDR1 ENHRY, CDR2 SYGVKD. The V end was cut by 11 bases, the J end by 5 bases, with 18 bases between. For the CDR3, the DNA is TGTGCCTCCCCGGGCGGGATAACGGAGACCCAGTACTTC. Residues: CASPGGITETQYF.

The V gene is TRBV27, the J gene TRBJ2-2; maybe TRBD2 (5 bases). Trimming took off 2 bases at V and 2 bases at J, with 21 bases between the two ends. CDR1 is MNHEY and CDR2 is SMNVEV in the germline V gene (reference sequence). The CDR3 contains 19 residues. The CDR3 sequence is CASSLDPPGRLTNTGELFF. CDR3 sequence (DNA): TGTGCCAGCAGTTTAGACCCCCCGGGCCGACTAACTAACACCGGGGAGCTGTTTTTT.

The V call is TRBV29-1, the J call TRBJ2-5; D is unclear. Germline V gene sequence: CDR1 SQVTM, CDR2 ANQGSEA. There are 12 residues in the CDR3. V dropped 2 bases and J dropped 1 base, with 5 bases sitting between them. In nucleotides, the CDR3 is TGCAGCGTTGAATCCCGCCAAGAGACCCAGTACTTC. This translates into CSVESRQETQYF.

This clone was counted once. CDR3 sequence reads: CASSFDPSAGGIAYEQYF. The CDR3 DNA sequence: TGTGCCAGCAGCTTCGACCCTTCGGCAGGGGGGATAGCCTACGAGCAGTACTTC. The genes are TRBV11-2 and TRBJ2-7; possible D gene TRBD1, 7 bases. Germline assignment: CDR1 SGHAT and CDR2 FQNNGV. The CDR3 runs 18 residues. Trimming removed 3 bases at V and 2 bases at J, with 23 bases between.

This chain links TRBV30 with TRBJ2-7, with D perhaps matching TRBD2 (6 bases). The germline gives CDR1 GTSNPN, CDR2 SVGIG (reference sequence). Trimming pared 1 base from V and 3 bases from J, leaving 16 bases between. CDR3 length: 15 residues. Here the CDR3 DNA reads TGTGCCTGGAGTGCCGGCGGGGCAGAATACTACGAGCAGTACTTC. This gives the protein CAWSAGGAEYYEQYF.

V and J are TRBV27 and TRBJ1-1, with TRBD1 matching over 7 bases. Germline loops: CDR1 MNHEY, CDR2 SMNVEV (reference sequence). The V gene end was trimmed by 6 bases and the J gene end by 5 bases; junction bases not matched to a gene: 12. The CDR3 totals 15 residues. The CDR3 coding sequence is TGTGCCAGCAGGCCCGGCCGACAGGGAAGGACTGAAGCTTTCTTT. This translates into CASRPGRQGRTEAFF.

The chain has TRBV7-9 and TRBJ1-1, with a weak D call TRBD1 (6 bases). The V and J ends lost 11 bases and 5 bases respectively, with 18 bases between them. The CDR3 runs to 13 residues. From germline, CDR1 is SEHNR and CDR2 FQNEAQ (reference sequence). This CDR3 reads CAGEGGVATEAFF. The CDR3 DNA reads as TGTGCCGGGGAGGGGGGGGTGGCTACTGAAGCTTTCTTT. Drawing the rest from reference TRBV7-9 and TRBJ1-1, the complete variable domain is DTGVSQNPRHKITKRGQNVTFRCDPISEHNRLYWYRQTLGQGPEFLTYFQNEAQLEKSRLLSDRFSAERPKGSFSTLEIQRTEQGDSAMYLCAGEGGVATEAFFGQGTRLTVV.

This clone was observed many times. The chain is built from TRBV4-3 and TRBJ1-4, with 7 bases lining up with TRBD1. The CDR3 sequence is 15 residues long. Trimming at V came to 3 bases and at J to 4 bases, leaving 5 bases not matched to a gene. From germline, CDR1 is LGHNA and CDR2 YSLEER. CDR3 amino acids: CASSQAGQLNEKLFF. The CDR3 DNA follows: TGCGCCAGCAGCCAGGCGGGACAGCTTAATGAAAAACTGTTTTTT.

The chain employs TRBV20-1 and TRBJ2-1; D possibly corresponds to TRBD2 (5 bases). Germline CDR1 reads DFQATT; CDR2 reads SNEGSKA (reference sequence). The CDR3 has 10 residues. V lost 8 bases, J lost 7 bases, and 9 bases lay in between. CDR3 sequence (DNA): TGCAGTACCGGGAATAATGAGCAGTTCTTC. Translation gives CSTGNNEQFF.

This chain's CDR3 is CGADDSQNTEAFF. The CDR3 region has the DNA TGTGGAGCCGATGACAGTCAGAACACTGAAGCTTTCTTT. This chain links TRBV6-6 with TRBJ1-1, with a possible D match to TRBD1 (5 bases). Looked up from germline, CDR1 is MNHNY and CDR2 is SVGAGI (reference sequence). This CDR3 has 13 residues.

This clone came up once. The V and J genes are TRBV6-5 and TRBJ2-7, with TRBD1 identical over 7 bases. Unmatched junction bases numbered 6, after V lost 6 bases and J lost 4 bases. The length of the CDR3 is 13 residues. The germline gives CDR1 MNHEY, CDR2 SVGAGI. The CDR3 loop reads CASRDRAKYEQYF. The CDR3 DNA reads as TGTGCCAGCAGAGACAGGGCGAAATACGAGCAGTACTTC.

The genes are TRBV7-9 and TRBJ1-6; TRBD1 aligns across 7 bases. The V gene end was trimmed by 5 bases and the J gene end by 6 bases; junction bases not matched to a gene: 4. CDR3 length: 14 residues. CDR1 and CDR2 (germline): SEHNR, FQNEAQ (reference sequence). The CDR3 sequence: CASSRDSPNSPLHF. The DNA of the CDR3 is TGTGCCAGCAGCCGGGACAGCCCTAATTCACCCCTCCACTTT.

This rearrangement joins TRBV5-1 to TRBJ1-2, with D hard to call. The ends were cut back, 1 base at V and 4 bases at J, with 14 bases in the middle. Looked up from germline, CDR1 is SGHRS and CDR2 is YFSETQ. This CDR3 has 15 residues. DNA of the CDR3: TGCGCCAGCAGCTTGAATTCTGTGGGAGGCTATGGCTACACCTTC. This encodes CASSLNSVGGYGYTF. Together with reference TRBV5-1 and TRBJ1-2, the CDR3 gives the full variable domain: KAGVTQTPRYLIKTRGQQVTLSCSPISGHRSVSWYQQTPGQGLQFLFEYFSETQRNKGNFPGRFSGRQFSNSRSEMNVSTLELGDSALYLCASSLNSVGGYGYTFGSGTRLTVV.

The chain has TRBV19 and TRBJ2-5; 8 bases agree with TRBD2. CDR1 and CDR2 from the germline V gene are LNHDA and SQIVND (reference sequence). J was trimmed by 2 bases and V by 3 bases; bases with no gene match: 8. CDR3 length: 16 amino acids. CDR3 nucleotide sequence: TGTGCCAGTAGTATCCATAGCGGGGAGAAACAAGAGACCCAGTACTTC. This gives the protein CASSIHSGEKQETQYF.